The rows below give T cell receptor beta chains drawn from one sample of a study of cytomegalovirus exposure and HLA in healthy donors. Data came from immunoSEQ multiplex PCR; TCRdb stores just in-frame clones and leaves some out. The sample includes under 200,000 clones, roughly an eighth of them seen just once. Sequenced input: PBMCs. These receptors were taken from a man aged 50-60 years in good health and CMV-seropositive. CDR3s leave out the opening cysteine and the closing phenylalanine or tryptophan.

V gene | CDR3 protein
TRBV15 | ATSGRLAGGRDTQY
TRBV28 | ASQTAANYGYT
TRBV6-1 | ASSEATSAF
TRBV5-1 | ASSLKAGGSTDTQY
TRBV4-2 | ASSQDFSGGADRQY
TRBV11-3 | ASSFGTSGAYNEQF
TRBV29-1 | SAKVATDTQY
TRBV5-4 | ASRRSLNTGELF
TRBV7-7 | ASSWVGPNQPQH
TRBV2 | ASSAGTSTQETQY
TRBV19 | ASSTLAGLYNEQF
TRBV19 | ASSIGQISTDTQY
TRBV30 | AWSSGQGGYGYT
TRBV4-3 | ASSPGQEFYGYT
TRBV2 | ASSEWGGGHPKLF
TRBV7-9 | ASSAPRGRNTEAF
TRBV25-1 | ASSGTANHQPQH
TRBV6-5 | ASSWDREKLF
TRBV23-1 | ASSQSGVGPYNEQF
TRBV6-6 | ASSVTENNSPLH
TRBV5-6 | ASSPGNTRSLATQY
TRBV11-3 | ASSPLLGQGPDEQF
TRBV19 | ASRKILGNKEQF
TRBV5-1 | ASSGGTHYGYT
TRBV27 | ASSLLGFTPGTEAF
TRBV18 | ASSDGQNTEAF
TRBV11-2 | ASSSVGRIPYEQY
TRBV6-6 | ASSTGGVSTDTQY
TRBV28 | ASGGLSNQPQH
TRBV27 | ASSFGTANTEAF
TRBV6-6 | ASSAGTSGRQQF
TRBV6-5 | ASSPQGASYGYT
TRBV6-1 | ASSNRDYNEQF
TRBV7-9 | ASSGGYLETQY
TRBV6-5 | ASSYFSGSGANVLT
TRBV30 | AWTGTDRRGSSYNSPLH
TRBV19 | ASSKTSGQFNQPQH
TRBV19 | ASRSPLRGAF
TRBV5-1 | ASSRTLTGGAYEQY
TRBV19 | ASSIQLLSSYEQY
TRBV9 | ASSPPSGGYQETQY
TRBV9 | ASSVGVDYGYT
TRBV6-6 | ASSDGTTNEQF
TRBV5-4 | ASSRPRDTHNYGYT
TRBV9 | ASSGGVTVFETQY
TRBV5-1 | ASSSLGGFYNEQF
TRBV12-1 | AFPGGAF
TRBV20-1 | SASQGGGYT
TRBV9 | ASSVQGHTEAF
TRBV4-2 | ASSQDPGGRRSTEAF
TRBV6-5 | ASSYSYGDTEAF
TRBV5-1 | ASSLSTTEAF
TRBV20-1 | STGTGLSLT
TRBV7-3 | ASSTTHTETQY
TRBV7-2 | ASSLWPGMAGANVLT
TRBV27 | ASSMAGYQETQY
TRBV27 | ASSLFRGIRDTQY
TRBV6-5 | ARSGSYQETQY
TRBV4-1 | ASSQDGGLSTDTQY